This TCR beta chain emerged from a study of beta chain features in type 1 diabetes. Study-wide results and limits: PCR could preferentially amplify shorter templates, alike in patients and controls. All four CD4+ subsets from Type 1 diabetes patients carried moderately but significantly shorter TCRB CDR3s.

Sequencing targeted expressed TCRB transcripts, as all isolated RNA had been reverse transcribed. The repertoire was sequenced with immunoSEQ multiplex PCR; TCRdb's copy has only in-frame clones and lacks some. The table lists about 660,000 clones, more than 13% of them singletons. About this clone itself: Its antigen is not known.

The clonotype was recovered from a man younger than 35 with type 1 diabetes. The sample taken for sequencing was naive CD4+ T cells from blood.

The CDR3, as DNA: TGTGCCTGGAGCTTTGGCGCCTCCTACGAGCAGTACTTC. Its translation: CAWSFGASYEQYF. The chain employs TRBV30 and TRBJ2-7; D is ambiguous. The CDR3 runs to 13 residues. Germline CDR1 and CDR2: GTSNPN and SVGIG (reference sequence). V dropped 3 bases and J dropped 0 bases, with 9 bases sitting between them.